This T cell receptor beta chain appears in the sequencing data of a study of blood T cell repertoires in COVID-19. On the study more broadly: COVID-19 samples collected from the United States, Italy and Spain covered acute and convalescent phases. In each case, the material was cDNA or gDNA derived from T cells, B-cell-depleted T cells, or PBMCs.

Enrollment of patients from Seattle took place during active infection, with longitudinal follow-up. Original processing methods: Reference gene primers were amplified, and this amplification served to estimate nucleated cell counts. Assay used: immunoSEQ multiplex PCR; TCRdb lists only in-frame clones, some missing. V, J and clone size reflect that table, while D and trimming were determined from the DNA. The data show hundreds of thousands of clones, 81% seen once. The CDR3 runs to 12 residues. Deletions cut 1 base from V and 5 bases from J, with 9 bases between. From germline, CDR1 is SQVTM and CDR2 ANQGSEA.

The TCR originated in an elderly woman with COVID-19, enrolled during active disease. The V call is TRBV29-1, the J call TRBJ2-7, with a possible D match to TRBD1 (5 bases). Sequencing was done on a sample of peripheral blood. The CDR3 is CSVEAGRNEQYF. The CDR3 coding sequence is TGCAGCGTTGAAGCAGGGCGGAACGAGCAGTACTTC.